These T cell receptor beta chains were read from a single sample in a study of blood T cell repertoires in COVID-19. Generated by immunoSEQ multiplex PCR, the TCRdb table keeps only in-frame clones and is missing some. Of 90,000 to 100,000 clones in the sample, 81% were seen once. Sequencing was carried out using peripheral blood. The receptor source for this set is a woman aged 80 or over with acute or convalescent COVID-19. CDR3s include the opening cysteine and the closing phenylalanine or tryptophan. A D gene is named only where the DNA matches it firmly. The listing skips clone size in some rows; elsewhere it reads once, few, many or a size class.

CDR3 DNA: TGCGCCAGCAGCCGGAACCTCGGACAGGTTGAAAACGAGCAGTACTTC; CDR3 protein: CASSRNLGQVENEQYF; D gene: TRBD1; V gene: TRBV4-1; J gene: TRBJ2-7; clone size: -
CDR3 DNA: TGCGCCAGCAGCCAAGGACAAGGCTTCGAAAAACTGTTTTTT; CDR3 protein: CASSQGQGFEKLFF; D gene: -; V gene: TRBV5-1; J gene: TRBJ1-4; clone size: -
CDR3 DNA: TGCGCCAGCAGTCAAGACAGGGCTGCAAACACCATATATTTT; CDR3 protein: CASSQDRAANTIYF; D gene: TRBD1; V gene: TRBV10-1; J gene: TRBJ1-3; clone size: -
CDR3 DNA: TGCGCCAGCAGCTTGGGGCCACAGGGGAGTGGAAACACCATATATTTT; CDR3 protein: CASSLGPQGSGNTIYF; D gene: TRBD1; V gene: TRBV5-1; J gene: TRBJ1-3; clone size: once
CDR3 DNA: TGTGCCACCAGCCCGACTAGCGGGGGAACCACCGGGGAGCTGTTTTTT; CDR3 protein: CATSPTSGGTTGELFF; D gene: TRBD2; V gene: TRBV24-1; J gene: TRBJ2-2; clone size: -
CDR3 DNA: TGCGCCAGCAGTGAGTCGGGGCAGAACACTGAAGCTTTCTTT; CDR3 protein: CASSESGQNTEAFF; D gene: -; V gene: TRBV10-2; J gene: TRBJ1-1; clone size: -
CDR3 DNA: TGTGCCAGCAGCCGGGGCACCCAGGCCACTGAAGCTTTCTTT; CDR3 protein: CASSRGTQATEAFF; D gene: -; V gene: TRBV6-2/TRBV6-3; J gene: TRBJ1-1; clone size: -
CDR3 DNA: TGTGCCAGCAGTGATGACAGGAATTCACCCCTCCACTTT; CDR3 protein: CASSDDRNSPLHF; D gene: -; V gene: TRBV6-1; J gene: TRBJ1-6; clone size: -
CDR3 DNA: TGTGCCAGCAGTTACACCCTAGCGGGGTTCACAGATACGCAGTATTTT; CDR3 protein: CASSYTLAGFTDTQYF; D gene: TRBD2; V gene: TRBV6-2/TRBV6-3; J gene: TRBJ2-3; clone size: -
CDR3 DNA: TGTGCCAGCAGCTTACTAGCGGGGGTGGAGACCCAGTACTTC; CDR3 protein: CASSLLAGVETQYF; D gene: TRBD2; V gene: TRBV7-8; J gene: TRBJ2-5; clone size: -
CDR3 DNA: TGTGCCAGTGAACCGGCGGGGGGAGACAGGTATAGCAATCAGCCCCAGCATTTT; CDR3 protein: CASEPAGGDRYSNQPQHF; D gene: -; V gene: TRBV19; J gene: TRBJ1-5; clone size: -
CDR3 DNA: TGTGCCAGCAGTTTTGGGACAGGAGGGGGTGCCTACGAGCAGTACTTC; CDR3 protein: CASSFGTGGGAYEQYF; D gene: TRBD1; V gene: TRBV6-2/TRBV6-3; J gene: TRBJ2-7; clone size: -
CDR3 DNA: TGTGCCAGCAGTTACTCACGGTCCGCTGAAGCTTTCTTT; CDR3 protein: CASSYSRSAEAFF; D gene: -; V gene: TRBV6-6; J gene: TRBJ1-1; clone size: -
CDR3 DNA: TGTGCCAGCATCCCGTCGTTACTGCTAGTCTATGGCTACACCTTC; CDR3 protein: CASIPSLLLVYGYTF; D gene: -; V gene: TRBV28; J gene: TRBJ1-2; clone size: -
CDR3 DNA: TGTGCCTGGGGGAGACAGGGACGCTCCTACAATGAGCAGTTCTTC; CDR3 protein: CAWGRQGRSYNEQFF; D gene: TRBD1; V gene: TRBV30; J gene: TRBJ2-1; clone size: -
CDR3 DNA: TGTGCCAGCAGCCACTACGACAGGGAGGCTGAAAAACTGTTTTTT; CDR3 protein: CASSHYDREAEKLFF; D gene: TRBD1; V gene: TRBV11-2; J gene: TRBJ1-4; clone size: -